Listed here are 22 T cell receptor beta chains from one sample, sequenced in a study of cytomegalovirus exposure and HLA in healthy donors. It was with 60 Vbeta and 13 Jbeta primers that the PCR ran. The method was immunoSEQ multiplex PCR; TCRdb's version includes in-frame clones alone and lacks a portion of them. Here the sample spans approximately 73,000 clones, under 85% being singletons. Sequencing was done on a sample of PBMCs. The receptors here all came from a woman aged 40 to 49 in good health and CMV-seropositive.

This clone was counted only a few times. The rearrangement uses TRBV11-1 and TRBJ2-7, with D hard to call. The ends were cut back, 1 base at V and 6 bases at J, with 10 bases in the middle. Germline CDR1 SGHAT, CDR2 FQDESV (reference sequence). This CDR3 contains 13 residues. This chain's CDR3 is CASSLGMSGEQYF. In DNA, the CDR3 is TGTGCCAGCAGCTTAGGTATGTCCGGCGAGCAGTACTTC.

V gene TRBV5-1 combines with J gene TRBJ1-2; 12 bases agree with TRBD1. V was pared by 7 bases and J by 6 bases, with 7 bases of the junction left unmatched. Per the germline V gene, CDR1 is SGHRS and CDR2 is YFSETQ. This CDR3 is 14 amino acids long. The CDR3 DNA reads TGCGCCAGCCGGCGGGACAGGGGGCGGAATGGCTACACCTTC. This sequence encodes CASRRDRGRNGYTF.

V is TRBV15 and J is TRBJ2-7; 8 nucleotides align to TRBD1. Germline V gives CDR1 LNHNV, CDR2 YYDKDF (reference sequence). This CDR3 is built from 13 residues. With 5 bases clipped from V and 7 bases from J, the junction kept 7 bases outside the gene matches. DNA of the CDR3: TGTGCCACCAGCTTCTTACAGGGGGAGGAGCAGTACTTC. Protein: CATSFLQGEEQYF.

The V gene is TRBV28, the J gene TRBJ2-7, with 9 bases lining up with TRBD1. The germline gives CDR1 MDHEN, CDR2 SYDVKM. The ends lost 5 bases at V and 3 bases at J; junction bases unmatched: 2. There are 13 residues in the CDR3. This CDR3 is CASSPGQGYEQYF. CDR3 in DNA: TGTGCCAGCAGTCCGGGACAGGGCTACGAGCAGTACTTC.

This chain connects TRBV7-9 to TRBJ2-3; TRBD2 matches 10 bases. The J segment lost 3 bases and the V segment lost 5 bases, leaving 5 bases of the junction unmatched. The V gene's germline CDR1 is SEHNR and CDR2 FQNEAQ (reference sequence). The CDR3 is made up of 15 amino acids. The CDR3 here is CASSPGTSVTDTQYF. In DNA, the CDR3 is TGTGCCAGCAGCCCCGGGACTAGCGTAACAGATACGCAGTATTTT.

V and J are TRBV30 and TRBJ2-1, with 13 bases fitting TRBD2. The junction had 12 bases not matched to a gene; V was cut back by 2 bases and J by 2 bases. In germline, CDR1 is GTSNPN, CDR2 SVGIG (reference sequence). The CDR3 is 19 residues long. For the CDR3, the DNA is TGTGCCTGGAGTTCACACGGGACTAGCGGGACGGCGCCCTACAATGAGCAGTTCTTC. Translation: CAWSSHGTSGTAPYNEQFF.

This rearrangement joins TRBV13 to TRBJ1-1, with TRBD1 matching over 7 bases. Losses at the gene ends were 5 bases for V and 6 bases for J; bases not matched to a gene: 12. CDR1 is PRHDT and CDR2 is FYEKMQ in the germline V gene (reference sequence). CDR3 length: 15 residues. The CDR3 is CASSEQGRIGAEAFF. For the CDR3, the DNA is TGTGCCAGCAGCGAACAGGGGAGGATCGGCGCTGAAGCTTTCTTT.

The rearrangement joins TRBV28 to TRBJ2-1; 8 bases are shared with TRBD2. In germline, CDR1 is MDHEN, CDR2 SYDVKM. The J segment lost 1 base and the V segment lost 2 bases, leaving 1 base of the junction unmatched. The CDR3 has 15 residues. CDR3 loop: CASSLGTRSYNEQFF. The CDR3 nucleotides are TGTGCCAGCAGTTTAGGGACTAGGTCCTACAATGAGCAGTTCTTC.

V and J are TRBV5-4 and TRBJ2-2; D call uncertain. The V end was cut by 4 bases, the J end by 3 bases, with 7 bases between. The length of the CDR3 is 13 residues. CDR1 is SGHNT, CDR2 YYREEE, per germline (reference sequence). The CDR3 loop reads CASSPPYTGELFF. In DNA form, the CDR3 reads TGTGCCAGCAGCCCCCCGTACACCGGGGAGCTGTTTTTT.

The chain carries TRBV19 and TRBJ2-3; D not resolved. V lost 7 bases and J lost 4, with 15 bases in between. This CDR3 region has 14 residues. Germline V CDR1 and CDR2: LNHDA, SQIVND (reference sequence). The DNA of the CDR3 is TGTGCCAGTAATATTCGGAGCAGTTCAGATACGCAGTATTTT. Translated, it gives CASNIRSSSDTQYF.

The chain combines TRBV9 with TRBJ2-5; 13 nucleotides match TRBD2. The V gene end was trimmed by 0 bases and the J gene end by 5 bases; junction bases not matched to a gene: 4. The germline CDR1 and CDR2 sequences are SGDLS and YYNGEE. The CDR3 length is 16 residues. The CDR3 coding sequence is TGTGCCAGCAGCGTAGCTACTAGCGGGGGGGTCGAGACCCAGTACTTC. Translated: CASSVATSGGVETQYF.

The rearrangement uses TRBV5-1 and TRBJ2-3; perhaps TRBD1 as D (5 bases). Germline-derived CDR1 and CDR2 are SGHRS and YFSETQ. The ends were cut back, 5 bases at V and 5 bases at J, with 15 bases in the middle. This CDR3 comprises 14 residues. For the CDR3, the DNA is TGCGCCAGCAGAGGTCTAGGGGTTGTAGATACGCAGTATTTT. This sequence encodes CASRGLGVVDTQYF.

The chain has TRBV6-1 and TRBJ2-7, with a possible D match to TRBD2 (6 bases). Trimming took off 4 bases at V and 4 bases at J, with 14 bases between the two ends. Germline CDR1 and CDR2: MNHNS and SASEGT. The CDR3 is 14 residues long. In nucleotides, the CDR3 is TGTGCCAGCAGTGTTACTAGCAGTTTGTACGAGCAGTACTTC. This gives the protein CASSVTSSLYEQYF.

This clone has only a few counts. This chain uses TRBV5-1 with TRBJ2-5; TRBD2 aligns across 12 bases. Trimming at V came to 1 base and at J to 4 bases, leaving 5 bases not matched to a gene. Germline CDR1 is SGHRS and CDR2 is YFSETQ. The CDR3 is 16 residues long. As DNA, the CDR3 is TGCGCCAGCAGCTTGACTAGCGGGGGGTCGGGAGAGACCCAGTACTTC. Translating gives CASSLTSGGSGETQYF.

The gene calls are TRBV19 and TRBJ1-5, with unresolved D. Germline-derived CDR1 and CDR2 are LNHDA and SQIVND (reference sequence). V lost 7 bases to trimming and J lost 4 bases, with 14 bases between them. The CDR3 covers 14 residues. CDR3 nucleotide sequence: TGTGCCAGTAATAGAGCGGAGCTAAATCAGCCCCAGCATTTT. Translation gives CASNRAELNQPQHF.

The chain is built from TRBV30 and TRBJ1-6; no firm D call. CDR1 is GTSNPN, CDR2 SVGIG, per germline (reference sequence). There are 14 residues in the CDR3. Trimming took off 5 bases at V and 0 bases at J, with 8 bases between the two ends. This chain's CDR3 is CAWQGSSYNSPLHF. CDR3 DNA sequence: TGTGCCTGGCAAGGGAGCTCCTATAATTCACCCCTCCACTTT.

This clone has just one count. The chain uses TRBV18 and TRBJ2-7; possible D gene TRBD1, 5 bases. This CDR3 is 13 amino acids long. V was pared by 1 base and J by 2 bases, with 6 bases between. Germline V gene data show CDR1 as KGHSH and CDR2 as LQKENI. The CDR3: CASSPQGPYEQYF. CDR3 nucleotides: TGTGCCAGCTCACCACAGGGGCCCTACGAGCAGTACTTC.

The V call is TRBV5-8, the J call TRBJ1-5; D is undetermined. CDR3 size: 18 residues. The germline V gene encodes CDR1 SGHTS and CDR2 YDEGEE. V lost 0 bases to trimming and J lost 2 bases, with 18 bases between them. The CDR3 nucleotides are TGTGCCAGCAGCTTGGTCCTAAGTTCCATTGGAGGCAATCAGCCCCAGCATTTT. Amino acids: CASSLVLSSIGGNQPQHF.

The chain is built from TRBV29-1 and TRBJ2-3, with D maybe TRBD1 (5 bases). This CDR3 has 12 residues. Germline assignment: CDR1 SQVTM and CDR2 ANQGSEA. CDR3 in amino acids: CSSGYSTDTQYF. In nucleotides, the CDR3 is TGCAGTTCAGGGTATAGCACAGATACGCAGTATTTT.

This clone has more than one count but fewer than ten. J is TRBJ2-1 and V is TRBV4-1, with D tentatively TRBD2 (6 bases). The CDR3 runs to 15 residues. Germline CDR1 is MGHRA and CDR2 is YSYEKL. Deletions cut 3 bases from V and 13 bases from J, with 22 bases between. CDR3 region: CASSQSMIRLAIQFF. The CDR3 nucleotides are TGCGCCAGCAGCCAGAGTATGATTCGGCTAGCGATACAGTTCTTC.

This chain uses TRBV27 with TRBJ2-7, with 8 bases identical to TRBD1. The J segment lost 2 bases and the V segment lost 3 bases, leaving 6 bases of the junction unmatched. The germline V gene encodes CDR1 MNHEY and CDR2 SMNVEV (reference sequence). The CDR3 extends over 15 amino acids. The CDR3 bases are TGTGCCAGCAGTTTGAGACAGGGGTTACCCTACGAGCAGTACTTC. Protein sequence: CASSLRQGLPYEQYF.

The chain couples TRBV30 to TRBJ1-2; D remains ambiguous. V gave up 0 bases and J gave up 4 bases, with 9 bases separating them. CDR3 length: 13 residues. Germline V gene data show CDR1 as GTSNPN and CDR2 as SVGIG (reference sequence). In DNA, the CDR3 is TGTGCCTGGAGTGTATCCAGTTTCTATGGCTACACCTTC. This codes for CAWSVSSFYGYTF.